The rows below give T cell receptor beta chains drawn from one sample of a study of CD8+ T cells in alopecia areata. The assay was immunoSEQ multiplex PCR, and TCRdb's table has in-frame clones only and misses some. The data hold tens of thousands of clones, with roughly two fifths observed a single time. The sample was NKG2D-low CD8+ T cells sorted from blood. The receptors come from a human donor with alopecia areata. The CDR3 runs from the conserved cysteine through the conserved F or W. A D gene is named only where the DNA matches it firmly. Rows may omit the clone size; those that give it use once, few, many or a size class.

size,D,J,V,CDR3,DNA
.,.,TRBJ1-2,TRBV4-3,CASSQDGWDYTF,TGCGCCAGCAGCCAAGATGGTTGGGACTACACCTTC
few,.,TRBJ2-7,TRBV29-1,CSVEEPDSYEQYF,TGCAGCGTTGAAGAGCCAGACTCCTACGAGCAGTACTTC
once,TRBD2,TRBJ2-5,TRBV11-2,CASSLRGSHYQETQYF,TGTGCCAGCAGCTTGCGGGGGTCCCACTATCAAGAGACCCAGTACTTC
few,.,TRBJ2-4,TRBV4-3,CASSQDLALLNIQYF,TGCGCCAGCAGCCAAGATCTAGCCCTGTTAAACATTCAGTACTTC
.,.,TRBJ2-1,TRBV5-1,CASSLEAGRYNEQFF,TGCGCCAGCAGCTTGGAGGCGGGACGGTACAATGAGCAGTTCTTC
.,.,TRBJ2-7,TRBV9,CASSVAGGPLYEQYF,TGTGCCAGCAGCGTAGCTGGAGGTCCCCTCTACGAGCAGTACTTC
.,.,TRBJ2-7,TRBV2,CASRKGSYEQYF,TGTGCCAGCAGGAAGGGTTCCTACGAGCAGTACTTC
.,TRBD1,TRBJ2-7,TRBV13,CASTSRQGAHEQYF,TGTGCCAGCACCTCGAGGCAGGGGGCCCACGAGCAGTACTTC
.,.,TRBJ2-1,TRBV29-1,CSVEYGSVSNEQFF,TGCAGCGTTGAGTACGGGAGCGTCTCCAATGAGCAGTTCTTC
few,.,TRBJ2-4,TRBV11-2,CASSPVRGAENIQYF,TGTGCCAGCAGCCCCGTCCGGGGGGCCGAAAACATTCAGTACTTC
few,TRBD1,TRBJ2-7,TRBV7-9,CASDVGQGIYEQYF,TGTGCCAGCGACGTAGGACAGGGCATTTACGAGCAGTACTTC
.,TRBD2,TRBJ2-3,TRBV7-8,CASSSSGGRTDTQYF,TGTGCCAGCAGCTCCAGCGGGGGGCGAACAGATACGCAGTATTTT
.,.,TRBJ2-5,TRBV7-7,CASSLAPGTSETQYF,TGTGCTAGCAGCTTAGCACCGGGGACTTCGGAGACCCAGTACTTC
.,.,TRBJ2-7,TRBV7-3,CASSLTSSYEQYF,TGTGCCAGCAGTTTAACTAGCAGCTACGAGCAGTACTTC
.,TRBD1,TRBJ2-1,TRBV6-5,CASSTGRDRYNEQFF,TGTGCCAGCAGCACCGGGCGGGACAGGTACAATGAGCAGTTCTTC
.,.,TRBJ2-4,TRBV30,CAWGSNIQYF,TGTGCCTGGGGCTCGAACATTCAGTACTTC
.,TRBD1,TRBJ2-3,TRBV13,CASSLRWTGETDTQYF,TGTGCCAGCAGCTTACGATGGACAGGGGAAACAGATACGCAGTATTTT
many,TRBD2,TRBJ2-7,TRBV15,CATSRVPPPPLAGTYEQYF,TGTGCCACCAGCAGAGTCCCCCCTCCCCCCCTAGCGGGGACCTACGAGCAGTACTTC
.,.,TRBJ2-1,TRBV2,CASSEGQGYYNEQFF,TGTGCCAGCAGTGAAGGTCAGGGATATTACAATGAGCAGTTCTTC
few,TRBD2,TRBJ2-1,TRBV7-9,CASSWGLAGGNEQFF,TGTGCCAGCAGCTGGGGACTAGCGGGAGGGAATGAGCAGTTCTTC
.,TRBD2,TRBJ2-7,TRBV27,CASSLVLASGIYEQYF,TGTGCCAGCAGTTTAGTCTTGGCTAGCGGGATCTACGAGCAGTACTTC
.,.,TRBJ1-2,TRBV2,CASRDSPYGYTF,TGTGCCAGCAGGGACAGTCCCTATGGCTACACCTTC
once,TRBD1,TRBJ2-7,TRBV6-5,CASYTGAYEQYF,TGTGCCAGCTACACAGGGGCCTACGAGCAGTACTTC
.,TRBD1,TRBJ1-1,TRBV29-1,CSVVGRPGGGTEAFF,TGCAGCGTCGTAGGTCGCCCAGGGGGTGGAACTGAAGCTTTCTTT
.,TRBD2,TRBJ2-7,TRBV30,CAWSPSGNYEQYF,TGTGCCTGGAGTCCTAGCGGGAACTACGAGCAGTACTTC
few,.,TRBJ2-7,TRBV9,CASSRGNYEQYF,TGTGCCAGCAGTCGGGGTAACTACGAGCAGTACTTC
.,.,TRBJ1-5,TRBV7-9,CASSLPGSNQPQHF,TGTGCCAGCAGCTTGCCAGGATCGAATCAGCCCCAGCATTTT